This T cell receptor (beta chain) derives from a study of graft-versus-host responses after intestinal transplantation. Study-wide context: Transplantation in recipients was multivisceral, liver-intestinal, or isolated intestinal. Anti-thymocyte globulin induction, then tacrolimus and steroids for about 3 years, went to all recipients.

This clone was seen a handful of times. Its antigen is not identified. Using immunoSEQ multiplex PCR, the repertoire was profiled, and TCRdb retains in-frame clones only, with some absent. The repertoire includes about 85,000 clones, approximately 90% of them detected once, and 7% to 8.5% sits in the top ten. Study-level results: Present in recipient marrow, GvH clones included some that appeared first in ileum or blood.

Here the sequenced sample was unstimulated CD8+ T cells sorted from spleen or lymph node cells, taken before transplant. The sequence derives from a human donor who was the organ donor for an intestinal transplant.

CDR3 DNA: TGTGCCAGCTCCATACTTGGGGGGGATCAGCCCCAGCATTTT. Translating it yields CASSILGGDQPQHF. J is TRBJ1-5 and V is TRBV27; the D gene is possibly TRBD1 (5 bases). Trimming removed 8 bases from V and 5 bases from J, with 16 bases in between. The CDR3 sequence is 14 residues long. Germline V gene lookup returns CDR1 MNHEY and CDR2 SMNVEV (reference sequence).